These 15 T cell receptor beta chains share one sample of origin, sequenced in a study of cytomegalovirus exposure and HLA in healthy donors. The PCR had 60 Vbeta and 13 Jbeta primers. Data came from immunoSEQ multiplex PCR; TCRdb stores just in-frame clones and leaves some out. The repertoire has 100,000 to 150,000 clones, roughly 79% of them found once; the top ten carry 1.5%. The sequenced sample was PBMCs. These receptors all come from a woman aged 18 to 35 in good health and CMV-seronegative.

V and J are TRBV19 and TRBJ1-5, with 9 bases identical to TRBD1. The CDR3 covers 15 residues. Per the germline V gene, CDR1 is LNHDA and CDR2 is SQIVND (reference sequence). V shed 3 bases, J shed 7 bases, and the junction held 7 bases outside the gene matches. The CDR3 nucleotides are TGTGCCAGTAGTATGGGACAGGGAGTAAGCCAGCCCCAGCATTTT. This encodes CASSMGQGVSQPQHF.

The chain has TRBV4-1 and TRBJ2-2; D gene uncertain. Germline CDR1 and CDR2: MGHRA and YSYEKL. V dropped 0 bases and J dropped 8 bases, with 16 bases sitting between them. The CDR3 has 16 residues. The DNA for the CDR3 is TGCGCCAGCAGCCAAGATCCAAGCTTTTTTCGGGGGGAGCTGTTTTTT. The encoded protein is CASSQDPSFFRGELFF.

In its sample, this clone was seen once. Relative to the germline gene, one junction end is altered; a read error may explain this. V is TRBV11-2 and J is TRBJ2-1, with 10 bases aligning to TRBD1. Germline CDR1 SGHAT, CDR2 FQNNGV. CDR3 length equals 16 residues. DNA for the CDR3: TGTGCCAGCACCAAAACCGGGACAGGGGATGGAAATGAACAGTTCTTC. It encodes CASTKTGTGDGNEQFF. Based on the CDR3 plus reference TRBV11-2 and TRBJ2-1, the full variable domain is EAGVAQSPRYKIIEKRQSVAFWCNPISGHATLYWYQQILGQGPKLLIQFQNNGVVDDSQLPKDRFSAERLKGVDSTLKIQPAKLEDSAVYLCASTKTGTGDGNEQFFGPGTRLTVL.

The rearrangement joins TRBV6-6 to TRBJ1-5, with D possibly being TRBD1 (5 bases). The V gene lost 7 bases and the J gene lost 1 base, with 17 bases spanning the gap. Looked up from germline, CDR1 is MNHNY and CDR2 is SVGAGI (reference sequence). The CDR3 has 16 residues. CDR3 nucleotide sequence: TGTGCCAGCACTAATCCGGGGGTAACGAGCAATCAGCCCCAGCATTTT. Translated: CASTNPGVTSNQPQHF.

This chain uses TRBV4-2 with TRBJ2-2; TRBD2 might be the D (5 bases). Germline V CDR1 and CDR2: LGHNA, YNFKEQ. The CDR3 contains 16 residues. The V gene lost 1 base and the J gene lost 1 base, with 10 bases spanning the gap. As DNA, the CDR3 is TGTGCCAGCAGCCAAGGACTATCGGTGAACACCGGGGAGCTGTTTTTT. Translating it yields CASSQGLSVNTGELFF.

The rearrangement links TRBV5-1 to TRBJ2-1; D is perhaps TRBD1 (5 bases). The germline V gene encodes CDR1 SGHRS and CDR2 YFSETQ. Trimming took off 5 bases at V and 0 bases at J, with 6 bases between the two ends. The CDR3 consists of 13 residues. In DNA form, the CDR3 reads TGCGCCAGCAGTAGGGGCTCCTACAATGAGCAGTTCTTC. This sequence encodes CASSRGSYNEQFF.

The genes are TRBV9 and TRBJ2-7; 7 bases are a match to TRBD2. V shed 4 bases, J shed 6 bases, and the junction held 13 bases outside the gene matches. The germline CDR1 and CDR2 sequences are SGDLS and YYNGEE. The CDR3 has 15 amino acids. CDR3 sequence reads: CASSPAGPTFSEQYF. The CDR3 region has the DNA TGTGCCAGCAGCCCAGCGGGACCCACATTTTCCGAGCAGTACTTC. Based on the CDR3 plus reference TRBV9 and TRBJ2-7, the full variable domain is DSGVTQTPKHLITATGQRVTLRCSPRSGDLSVYWYQQSLDQGLQFLIQYYNGEERAKGNILERFSAQQFPDLHSELNLSSLELGDSALYFCASSPAGPTFSEQYFGPGTRLTVT.

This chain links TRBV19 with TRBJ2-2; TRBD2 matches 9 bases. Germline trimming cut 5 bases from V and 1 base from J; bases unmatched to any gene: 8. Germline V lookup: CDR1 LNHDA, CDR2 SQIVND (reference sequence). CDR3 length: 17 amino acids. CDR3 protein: CASSPLGLARNTGELFF. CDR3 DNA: TGTGCCAGTAGTCCCCTTGGACTAGCGAGGAACACCGGGGAGCTGTTTTTT. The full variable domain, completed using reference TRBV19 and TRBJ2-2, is DGGITQSPKYLFRKEGQNVTLSCEQNLNHDAMYWYRQDPGQGLRLIYYSQIVNDFQKGDIAEGYSVSREKKESFPLTVTSAQKNPTAFYLCASSPLGLARNTGELFFGEGSRLTVL.

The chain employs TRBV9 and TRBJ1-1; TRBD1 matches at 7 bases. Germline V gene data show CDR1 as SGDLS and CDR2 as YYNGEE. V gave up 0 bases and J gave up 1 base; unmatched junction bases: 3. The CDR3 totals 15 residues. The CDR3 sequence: CASSVAPGGNTEAFF. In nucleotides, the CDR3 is TGTGCCAGCAGCGTAGCTCCAGGGGGGAACACTGAAGCTTTCTTT.

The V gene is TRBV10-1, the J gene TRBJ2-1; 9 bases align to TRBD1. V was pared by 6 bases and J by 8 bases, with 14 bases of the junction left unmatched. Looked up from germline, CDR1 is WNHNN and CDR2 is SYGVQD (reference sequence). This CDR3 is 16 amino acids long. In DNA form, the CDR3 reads TGCGCCAGCAGCCCCTCGCTGGGACAGGGCGGCCATGAGCAGTTCTTC. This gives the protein CASSPSLGQGGHEQFF.

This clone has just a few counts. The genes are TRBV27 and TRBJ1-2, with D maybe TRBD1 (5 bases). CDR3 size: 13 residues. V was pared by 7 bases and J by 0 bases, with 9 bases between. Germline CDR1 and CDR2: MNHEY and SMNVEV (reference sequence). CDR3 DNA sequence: TGTGCCAGCATGGGGCTGACTAACTATGGCTACACCTTC. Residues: CASMGLTNYGYTF.

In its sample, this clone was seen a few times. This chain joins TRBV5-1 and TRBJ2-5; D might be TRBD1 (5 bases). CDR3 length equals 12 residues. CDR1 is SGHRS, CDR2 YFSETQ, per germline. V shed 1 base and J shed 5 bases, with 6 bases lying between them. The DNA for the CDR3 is TGCGCCAGCAGCTTGAAGGGGGAGACCCAGTACTTC. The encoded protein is CASSLKGETQYF.

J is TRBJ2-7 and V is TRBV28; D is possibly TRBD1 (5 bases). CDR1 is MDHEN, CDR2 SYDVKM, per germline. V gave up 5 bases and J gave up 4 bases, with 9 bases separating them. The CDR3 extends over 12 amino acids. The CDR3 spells CASSLGQYEQYF. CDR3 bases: TGTGCCAGCAGTCTGGGGCAGTACGAGCAGTACTTC.

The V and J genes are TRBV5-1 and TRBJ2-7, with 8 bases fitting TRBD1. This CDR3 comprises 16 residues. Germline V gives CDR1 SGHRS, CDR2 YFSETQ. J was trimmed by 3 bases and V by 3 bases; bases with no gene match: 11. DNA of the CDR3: TGCGCCAGCAGCTCAAAGGGTACAGGGGGTCGCTACGAGCAGTACTTC. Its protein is CASSSKGTGGRYEQYF. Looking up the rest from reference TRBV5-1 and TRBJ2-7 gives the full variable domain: KAGVTQTPRYLIKTRGQQVTLSCSPISGHRSVSWYQQTPGQGLQFLFEYFSETQRNKGNFPGRFSGRQFSNSRSEMNVSTLELGDSALYLCASSSKGTGGRYEQYFGPGTRLTVT.

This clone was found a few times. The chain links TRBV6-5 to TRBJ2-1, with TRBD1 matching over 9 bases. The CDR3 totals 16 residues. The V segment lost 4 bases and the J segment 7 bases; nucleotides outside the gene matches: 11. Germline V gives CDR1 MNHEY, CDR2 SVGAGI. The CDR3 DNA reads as TGTGCCAGCAGTTTCGGCCTGACAGGGGGAGGTAATGAGCAGTTCTTC. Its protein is CASSFGLTGGGNEQFF.